This T cell receptor (beta chain) comes out of a study of graft-versus-host responses after intestinal transplantation. About the study: Each recipient received anti-thymocyte globulin induction, then tacrolimus and steroids for about 3 years. Study-level results: High graft-versus-host to host-versus-graft T cell clonal ratios marked allografts of patients with graft-donor macrochimerism. Present in recipient marrow, GvH clones included some that appeared first in ileum or blood.

For this clone: What it binds is not known.

Sequencing used immunoSEQ multiplex PCR; TCRdb keeps in-frame clones, though not all of them. This table has about 96,000 clones, roughly 90% appearing once. The material sequenced was unstimulated CD4+ T cells sorted from spleen or lymph node cells, taken before intestinal transplant. The TCR sequence derives from a human donor who received an intestinal transplant.

The DNA for the CDR3 is TGTGCCAGCACCCCCGGAGGGACTGGATTCGGGTTTCGAACGCAGTATTTT. It specifies CASTPGGTGFGFRTQYF. V is TRBV7-2 and J is TRBJ2-3, with D maybe TRBD2 (6 bases). Trimming pared 7 bases from V and 9 bases from J, leaving 29 bases between. The CDR3 runs 17 residues. Germline CDR1 and CDR2: SGHTA and FQGNSA.